These 3 T cell receptor beta chains originate from one sample sequenced in a study of T cell responses to AZD1222 COVID-19 vaccine. Repertoires were generated with immunoSEQ multiplex PCR, while TCRdb's copy carries only in-frame clones and drops some. The data show 150,000 to 180,000 clones, around 90% seen once. The source was peripheral blood, collected on day 0 of AZD1222 vaccination. The receptor source for this set is an adult in good health.

The chain carries TRBV7-2 and TRBJ2-3, with a tentative D call TRBD1 (5 bases). This CDR3 has 16 amino acids. Germline V gene data show CDR1 as SGHTA and CDR2 as FQGNSA. Trimming removed 2 bases at V and 5 bases at J, with 17 bases between. As DNA, the CDR3 is TGTGCCAGCAGCTTAAACGGCGGCAGACAGCGAGATACGCAGTATTTT. Translated, it gives CASSLNGGRQRDTQYF.

The rearrangement links TRBV28 to TRBJ1-1; no clear D. Per the germline V gene, CDR1 is MDHEN and CDR2 is SYDVKM. The CDR3 consists of 13 residues. V gave up 5 bases and J gave up 2 bases, with 9 bases separating them. CDR3 in DNA: TGTGCCAGCAGTCCTGTACCCAACACTGAAGCTTTCTTT. Encoded protein: CASSPVPNTEAFF.

The rearrangement uses TRBV5-8 and TRBJ2-7; D is uncertain. The V and J ends lost 0 bases and 2 bases respectively, with 9 bases between them. The CDR3 sequence is 14 residues long. CDR1 and CDR2 from the germline V gene are SGHTS and YDEGEE. In DNA, the CDR3 is TGTGCCAGCAGCTTGGGACGTGCGACCTACGAGCAGTACTTC. Amino acids: CASSLGRATYEQYF.